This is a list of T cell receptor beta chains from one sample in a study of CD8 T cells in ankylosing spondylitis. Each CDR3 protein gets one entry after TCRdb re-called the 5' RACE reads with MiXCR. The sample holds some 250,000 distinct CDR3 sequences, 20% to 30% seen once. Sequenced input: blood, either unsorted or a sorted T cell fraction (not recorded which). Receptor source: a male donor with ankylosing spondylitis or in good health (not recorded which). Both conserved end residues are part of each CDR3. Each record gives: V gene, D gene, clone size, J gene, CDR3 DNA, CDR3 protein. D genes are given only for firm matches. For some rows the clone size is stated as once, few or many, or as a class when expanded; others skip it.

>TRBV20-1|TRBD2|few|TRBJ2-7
TGCAGTGCTAGAGATCGGCGGGGGGGCCCCTACGAGCAGTACTTC
CSARDRRGGPYEQYF
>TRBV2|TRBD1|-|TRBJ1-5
TGTGCCAGCAGCGGACAGGGACGGGATCAGCCCCAGCATTTT
CASSGQGRDQPQHF
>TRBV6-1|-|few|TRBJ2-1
TGTGCCAGCAATCTTTTCGAAGGGACGAGTGAGCAGTTCTTC
CASNLFEGTSEQFF
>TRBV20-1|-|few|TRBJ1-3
TGCAGTGCTAGGGACACCTCTGGAAACACCATATATTTT
CSARDTSGNTIYF
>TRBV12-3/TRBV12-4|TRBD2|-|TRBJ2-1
TGTGCCAGCAGCTCGGTTAGCGGGGGCTACAATGAGCAGTTCTTC
CASSSVSGGYNEQFF
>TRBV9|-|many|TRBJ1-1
TGTGCCAGCAGCCCCCCGCTGGCGAACACTGAAGCTTTCTTT
CASSPPLANTEAFF
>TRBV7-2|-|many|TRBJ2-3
TGTGCCAGCAGCTTAGGACTGCACTCTACTAGCACAGATACGCAGTATTTT
CASSLGLHSTSTDTQYF
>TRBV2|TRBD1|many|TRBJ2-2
TGTGCCAGCAGGGAGGGACAGGGGAACACCGGGGAGCTGTTTTTT
CASREGQGNTGELFF
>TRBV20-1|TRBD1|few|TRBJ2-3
TGCAGTGCTGGACAGGGGTACGGCACAGATACGCAGTATTTT
CSAGQGYGTDTQYF
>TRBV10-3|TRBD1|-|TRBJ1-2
TGTGCCACTGCCGGGACAGGGAAAGAGGGCTATGGCTACACCTTC
CATAGTGKEGYGYTF
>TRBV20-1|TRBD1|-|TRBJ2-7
TGCAGTGCTAGACAGGGGGCGGCCTCCTACGAGCAGTACTTC
CSARQGAASYEQYF
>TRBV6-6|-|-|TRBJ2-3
TGTGCCAGCAGCGACGTGGGGGGGCAAGATACGCAGTATTTT
CASSDVGGQDTQYF
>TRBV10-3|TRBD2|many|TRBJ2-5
TGTGCCATCAGTGAGGATCTCGGGGGGGAGACCCAGTACTTC
CAISEDLGGETQYF
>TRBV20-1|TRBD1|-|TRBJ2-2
TGCAGTGCTAGTGTGGACAGGTCAGGAACCGGGGAGCTGTTTTTT
CSASVDRSGTGELFF
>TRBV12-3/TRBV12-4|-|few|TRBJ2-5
TGTGCCAGCAGTTTAGCGGGGGACGGGGAGACCCAGTACTTC
CASSLAGDGETQYF
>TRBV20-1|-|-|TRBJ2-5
TGCAGTGCTAGAGCGCCTAGCCAAGAGACCCAGTACTTC
CSARAPSQETQYF
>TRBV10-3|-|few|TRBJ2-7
TGTGCCATCAGTGACCGATCCTACGAGCAGTACTTC
CAISDRSYEQYF
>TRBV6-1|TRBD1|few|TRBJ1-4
TGTGCCAGCAGCGGGACAGGGTATGAAAAACTGTTTTTT
CASSGTGYEKLFF
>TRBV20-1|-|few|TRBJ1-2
TGCAGTGCTCCCCGGAACCCGAAAGCTTATGGCTACACCTTC
CSAPRNPKAYGYTF
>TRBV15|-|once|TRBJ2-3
TGTGCCACCAGCAGGGGGTTTGGTACGCAGTATTTT
CATSRGFGTQYF
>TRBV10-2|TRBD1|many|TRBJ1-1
TGCGCCAGCAGTGAGTCGAGGGACAGTAGACTTTTCTTT
CASSESRDSRLFF
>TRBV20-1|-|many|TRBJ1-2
TGCAGTGCTAGAGGGACAATCGACTACACCTTC
CSARGTIDYTF
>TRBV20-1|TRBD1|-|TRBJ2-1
TGCAGTGCTAGCGAGACAGGGGTCGGATATGAGCAGTTCTTC
CSASETGVGYEQFF
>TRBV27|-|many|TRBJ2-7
TGTGCCAGCAGGACAAGGGGGCGCGGGGTAGACGAGCAGTACTTC
CASRTRGRGVDEQYF
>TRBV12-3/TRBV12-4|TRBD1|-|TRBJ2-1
TGTGCCAGCAGCCACAGGGGTGAAGTCTACAATGAGCAGTTCTTC
CASSHRGEVYNEQFF
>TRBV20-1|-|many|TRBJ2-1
TGCAGTGCGTTAGACAATGAGCAGTTCTTC
CSALDNEQFF
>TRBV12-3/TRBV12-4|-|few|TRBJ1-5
TGTGCCAGCAGTCAGTCGGGGGGCAATCAGCCCCAGCATTTT
CASSQSGGNQPQHF
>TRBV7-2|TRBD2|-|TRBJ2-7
TGTGCCAGCAGCGTTACTAGCGGGGGGTCCTACGAGCAGTACTTC
CASSVTSGGSYEQYF
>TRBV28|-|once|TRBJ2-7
TGTGCCAGCACCTCAAAGCCGGGGACTGAGCGAGTGGGGCAGTACTTC
CASTSKPGTERVGQYF
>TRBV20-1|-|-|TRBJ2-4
TGCAGTGCTACCCGGGACGTAGCCAAAAACATTCGGTACTTC
CSATRDVAKNIRYF
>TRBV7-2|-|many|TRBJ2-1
TGTGCCAGCAGCCAGTCCCCGGGGGCCACCTACAATGAGCAGTTCTTC
CASSQSPGATYNEQFF
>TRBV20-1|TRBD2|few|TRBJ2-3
TGCAGTGCCCTAGCGGGGGGGCCGGGCACAGATACGCAGTATTTT
CSALAGGPGTDTQYF
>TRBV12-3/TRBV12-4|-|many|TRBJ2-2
TGTGCCAGCAGTGCCATTCAGGACACCGGGGAGCTGTTTTTT
CASSAIQDTGELFF
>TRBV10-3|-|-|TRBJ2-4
TGTGCCGTCAGTGAGACGGTCCACCGTGAGATTCAGTACTTC
CAVSETVHREIQYF
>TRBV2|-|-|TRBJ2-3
TGTGCCAGCAGTGAAAGGGGAGACAGGTTAGAAAGGGATACGCAGTATTTT
CASSERGDRLERDTQYF
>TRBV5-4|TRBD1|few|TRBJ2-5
TGTGCCAGCAGCCCCCCCGGGACAGGGTACGGTGCGGAGACCCAGTACTTC
CASSPPGTGYGAETQYF
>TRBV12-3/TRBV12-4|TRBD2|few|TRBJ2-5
TGTGCCAGCAGCCGGGGACTACGGGCCTCAGAGACCCAGTACTTC
CASSRGLRASETQYF
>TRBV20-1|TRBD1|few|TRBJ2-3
TGCAGTGCACGTACAGGGGAAGGCACAGATACGCAGTATTTT
CSARTGEGTDTQYF
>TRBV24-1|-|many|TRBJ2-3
TGTGCCACCAGTGATGGAGCCCAGGGGCGCAGAGATACGCAGTATTTT
CATSDGAQGRRDTQYF
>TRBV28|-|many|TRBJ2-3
TGTGCCAGCAGCCTCCTCTACTATACGCGCGACAGTCCTAGCACAGATACGCAGTATTTT
CASSLLYYTRDSPSTDTQYF
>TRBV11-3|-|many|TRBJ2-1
TGTGCCAGCAGCTTAGGGGGTCAACAGGGCAGGAAAGAGCAGTTCTTC
CASSLGGQQGRKEQFF
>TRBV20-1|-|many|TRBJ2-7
TGCAGTGCTAGACAGGGGGGGTACGAGCAGTACTTC
CSARQGGYEQYF
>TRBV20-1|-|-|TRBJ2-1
TGCAGTGCTAGAGAATTAGTTTATGAGCAGTTCTTC
CSARELVYEQFF
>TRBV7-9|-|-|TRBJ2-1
TGTGCCAGCAGGGTGACAAGGACCAATTCGGATGAGCAGTTCTTC
CASRVTRTNSDEQFF
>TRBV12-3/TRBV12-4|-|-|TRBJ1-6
TGTGCCAGCAGGTCGGGACTCAAGATCAATAATTCACCCCTCCACTTT
CASRSGLKINNSPLHF